These T cell receptor beta chains were read from a single sample in a study of human T cells and chemical hapten exposure. TCRdb re-called the RACE reads with MiXCR, one entry per CDR3 protein. The sample shows 380,000 or so distinct CDR3 sequences, 5.5% of them seen only once. Sequencing used whole blood, obtained in connection with sensitization to the hapten diphenylcyclopropenone (DPC). These TCRs come from a woman aged 18-29 years with alopecia areata. Some clones in this sample may be carry-over from other donors' samples. Both conserved end residues are part of each CDR3. D genes are given only for firm matches. Clone size is shown for a subset of rows, as once, few, many or a class of expanded clone.

size,D,J,V,CDR3,DNA
NA,NA,TRBJ2-7,TRBV12-3/TRBV12-4,CASSLVAFEQYF,TGTGCCAGCAGTTTAGTCGCTTTCGAGCAGTACTTC
few,NA,TRBJ1-1,TRBV2,CASSAFFQDTEAFF,TGTGCCAGCAGTGCGTTTTTCCAGGACACTGAAGCTTTCTTT
many,NA,TRBJ1-4,TRBV18,CASSPAEGYNEKLFF,TGTGCCAGCTCACCGGCTGAGGGATATAATGAAAAACTGTTTTTT
few,NA,TRBJ1-2,TRBV7-2,CASTLIDGPYGYTF,TGTGCCAGCACCTTGATTGACGGGCCCTATGGCTACACCTTC
many,NA,TRBJ2-7,TRBV29-1,CSVEGGRYEQYF,TGCAGCGTTGAGGGAGGACGGTACGAGCAGTACTTC
NA,TRBD2,TRBJ2-4,TRBV12-3/TRBV12-4,CASSLRTSGGKGNIQYF,TGTGCCAGCAGTTTGAGGACTAGCGGGGGCAAGGGGAACATTCAGTACTTC
many,NA,TRBJ2-3,TRBV11-2,CASSLAGEDTQYF,TGTGCCAGCAGCTTAGCGGGTGAAGATACGCAGTATTTT
many,NA,TRBJ1-1,TRBV7-9,CASSGQAGDTEAFF,TGTGCCAGCTCGGGGCAGGCAGGGGACACTGAAGCTTTCTTT
many,NA,TRBJ1-6,TRBV5-1,CASSLGWGQNNSPLHF,TGCGCCAGCAGCTTGGGCTGGGGGCAGAATAATTCACCCCTCCACTTT
many,NA,TRBJ2-5,TRBV5-1,CASSLGLREETQYF,TGCGCCAGCAGCTTGGGCCTCAGGGAAGAGACCCAGTACTTC
NA,TRBD1,TRBJ2-2,TRBV6-5,CASSGGQAYTGELFF,TGTGCCAGCAGTGGGGGACAGGCGTACACCGGGGAGCTGTTTTTT
many,NA,TRBJ1-1,TRBV7-9,CASSRSQGGGEAFF,TGTGCCAGCAGCCGATCACAAGGCGGGGGTGAAGCTTTCTTT
few,TRBD1,TRBJ1-1,TRBV20-1,CSARGGTAMITEAFF,TGCAGTGCTAGAGGCGGGACAGCGATGATCACTGAAGCTTTCTTT
many,NA,TRBJ2-5,TRBV29-1,CSFLARETQYF,TGCAGCTTCCTAGCCCGAGAGACCCAGTACTTC
NA,NA,TRBJ2-1,TRBV4-2,CASSQEGAGGNEQFF,TGTGCCAGCAGCCAAGAGGGGGCAGGGGGGAATGAGCAGTTCTTC
many,NA,TRBJ1-2,TRBV6-1,CASSEAYRSNYGYTF,TGTGCCAGCAGTGAAGCGTACAGGTCTAACTATGGCTACACCTTC
NA,NA,TRBJ1-6,TRBV18,CASSPELGSSYNSPLHF,TGTGCCAGCTCACCAGAATTGGGGAGCTCCTATAATTCACCCCTCCACTTT
few,TRBD1,TRBJ1-1,TRBV5-1,CASSSGTGFGGAFF,TGCGCCAGCAGCTCCGGGACAGGGTTTGGAGGCGCTTTCTTT
few,NA,TRBJ2-1,TRBV7-2,CASRTRGEVGEQFF,TGTGCCAGCAGAACGCGCGGGGAAGTCGGCGAGCAGTTCTTC
NA,NA,TRBJ1-6,TRBV4-3,CASSQVRSSPLHF,TGCGCCAGCAGCCAAGTTCGTAGTTCACCCCTCCACTTT
many,TRBD2,TRBJ2-3,TRBV18,CASSPTRGLTSADTQYF,TGTGCCAGCTCACCGACAAGGGGCCTGACTAGCGCAGATACGCAGTATTTT
few,NA,TRBJ1-5,TRBV9,CASSVSVDQPQHF,TGTGCCAGCAGCGTATCCGTGGATCAGCCCCAGCATTTT
NA,NA,TRBJ1-3,TRBV3-1,CASSQDRRPNSGNTIYF,TGTGCCAGCAGCCAAGACCGCCGGCCGAACTCTGGAAACACCATATATTTT
few,NA,TRBJ1-5,TRBV12-5,CASGLSSNQPQHF,TGTGCTAGTGGTTTGTCTAGCAATCAGCCCCAGCATTTT
few,TRBD1,TRBJ2-7,TRBV5-1,CASSLISGQGANLQYEQYF,TGCGCCAGCAGCTTGATATCAGGACAGGGGGCGAATCTTCAGTACGAGCAGTACTTC
many,NA,TRBJ1-4,TRBV4-3,CASSQGDWDEKLFF,TGCGCCAGCAGCCAGGGAGATTGGGACGAAAAACTGTTTTTT
many,TRBD2,TRBJ2-3,TRBV7-9,CASSLASGGPEATQYF,TGTGCCAGCAGCTTAGCTAGCGGGGGGCCCGAGGCTACGCAGTATTTT
few,NA,TRBJ1-2,TRBV5-1,CASSLIGGQPGYTF,TGCGCCAGCAGTCTGATTGGGGGGCAGCCTGGCTACACCTTC
many,NA,TRBJ2-6,TRBV3-1,CASSLTPSGANVLTF,TGTGCCAGCAGCCTCACCCCCTCTGGGGCCAACGTCCTGACTTTC
few,NA,TRBJ1-2,TRBV4-1,CASSRETGTLYGYTF,TGCGCCAGCAGCCGAGAGACCGGGACGCTTTATGGCTACACCTTC
NA,NA,TRBJ1-1,TRBV7-2,CASSQSLSEAFF,TGTGCCAGCAGCCAATCCCTATCTGAAGCTTTCTTT
few,NA,TRBJ1-5,TRBV25-1,CASSEYRDGGNQPQHF,TGTGCCAGCAGTGAATACCGGGACGGGGGGAATCAGCCCCAGCATTTT
NA,NA,TRBJ1-5,TRBV5-1,CASSVGPSNQPQHF,TGCGCCAGCAGCGTGGGTCCCAGCAATCAGCCCCAGCATTTT
NA,NA,TRBJ2-1,TRBV4-2,CASSQGPEQFF,TGTGCCAGCAGCCAGGGACCTGAGCAGTTCTTC
many,NA,TRBJ1-1,TRBV29-1,CSADRNTEAFF,TGCAGCGCAGACAGGAACACTGAAGCTTTCTTT